Many counts were recorded for the clone carrying this TCR beta chain. Its antigen is unidentified. Trimming cost V 7 bases and J 2 bases; bases outside gene matches: 4. This CDR3 has 14 amino acids. In germline, CDR1 is LNHDA, CDR2 SQIVND (reference sequence). These data are taken from a study of T cells in Graves' hyperthyroidism and ophthalmopathy. Study-wide findings and caveats: Stable hyperthyroidism and ophthalmopathy were separated using 13 V-J signatures.

What was amplified from RNA transcripts were TCR beta CDR3 regions. RT-PCR in the first round (using the HTBI primer set) targeted the TCR CDR3. TCRdb ran MiXCR on the multiplex PCR reads and lists one entry per CDR3 protein. The sample includes approximately 610,000 distinct CDR3 sequences, approximately 15% seen only once; the top ten take approximately 4.2%. The rearrangement uses TRBV19 and TRBJ1-3; TRBD1 matches at 8 bases. The source is a woman between 40 and 55 years old with Graves' ophthalmopathy. The sequenced sample was blood. This CDR3 is CASTLTGAGNTIYF. For the CDR3, the DNA is TGTGCCAGTACACTGACAGGGGCTGGAAACACCATATATTTT. Full variable domain (missing parts from reference TRBV19 and TRBJ1-3): DGGITQSPKYLFRKEGQNVTLSCEQNLNHDAMYWYRQDPGQGLRLIYYSQIVNDFQKGDIAEGYSVSREKKESFPLTVTSAQKNPTAFYLCASTLTGAGNTIYFGEGSWLTVV.